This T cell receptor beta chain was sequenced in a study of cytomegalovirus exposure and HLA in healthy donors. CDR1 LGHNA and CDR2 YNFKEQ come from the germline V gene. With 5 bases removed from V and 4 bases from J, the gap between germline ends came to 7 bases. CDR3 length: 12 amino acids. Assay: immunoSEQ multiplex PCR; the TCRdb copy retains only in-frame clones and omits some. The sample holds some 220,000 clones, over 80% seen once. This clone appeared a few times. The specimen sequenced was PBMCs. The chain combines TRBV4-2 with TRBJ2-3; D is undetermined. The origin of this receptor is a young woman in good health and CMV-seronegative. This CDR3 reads CASSDRADTQYF. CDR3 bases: TGTGCCAGCAGCGACCGGGCAGATACGCAGTATTTT.